Presented here are 27 T cell receptor beta chains from one specimen sequenced in a study of T cell responses to AZD1222 COVID-19 vaccine. Produced via immunoSEQ multiplex PCR; TCRdb's table is partial and in-frame only. In the table there are 130,000 to 150,000 clones, around 90% of which are singletons. The source material was peripheral blood, sampled on day 0 of AZD1222 vaccination. The origin of the receptors is an adult in good health.

The V call is TRBV19, the J call TRBJ2-5; unclear D gene. Trimming removed 2 bases from V and 5 bases from J, with 12 bases in between. This CDR3 has 14 amino acids. Germline CDR1 is LNHDA and CDR2 is SQIVND (reference sequence). The CDR3 here is CASSIRSEKETQYF. The CDR3 bases are TGTGCCAGTAGTATAAGATCAGAGAAGGAGACCCAGTACTTC.

The chain links TRBV4-2 to TRBJ1-1, with TRBD1 matching 8 bases. The junction had 8 bases not matched to a gene; V was cut back by 4 bases and J by 4 bases. CDR3 size: 15 residues. Per germline, CDR1 LGHNA and CDR2 YNFKEQ. In DNA form, the CDR3 reads TGTGCCAGCAGCCCTGGACAGGGCTCGGGCACTGAAGCTTTCTTT. It encodes CASSPGQGSGTEAFF.

This rearrangement joins TRBV19 to TRBJ1-5; D remains unclear. This CDR3 is 16 amino acids long. Germline CDR1 and CDR2: LNHDA and SQIVND (reference sequence). V lost 2 bases and J lost 2, with 13 bases in between. The CDR3 bases are TGTGCCAGTAGTATATCGGCTGAGGGTCGCAATCAGCCCCAGCATTTT. Protein: CASSISAEGRNQPQHF. Supplemented by reference TRBV19 and TRBJ1-5, the full variable domain reads DGGITQSPKYLFRKEGQNVTLSCEQNLNHDAMYWYRQDPGQGLRLIYYSQIVNDFQKGDIAEGYSVSREKKESFPLTVTSAQKNPTAFYLCASSISAEGRNQPQHFGDGTRLSIL.

The chain carries TRBV10-2 and TRBJ2-1, with TRBD2 matching over 12 bases. The CDR3 totals 13 residues. Germline V gene data show CDR1 as WSHSY and CDR2 as SAAADI. V shed 8 bases, J shed 7 bases, and the junction held 3 bases outside the gene matches. CDR3 nucleotide sequence: TGCGCCAGCGCAGGGACTAGCGGGAATGAGCAGTTCTTC. This encodes CASAGTSGNEQFF.

The V and J genes are TRBV2 and TRBJ2-1; 7 bases map to TRBD1. The CDR3 contains 13 residues. Germline CDR1 reads SNHLY; CDR2 reads FYNNEI. The V segment lost 10 bases and the J segment 7 bases; nucleotides outside the gene matches: 10. CDR3 protein: CATGGVGENEQFF. CDR3 nucleotides: TGTGCCACAGGGGGTGTGGGGGAGAATGAGCAGTTCTTC.

This sequence joins TRBV4-3 and TRBJ1-1; TRBD1 might be the D (6 bases). From germline, CDR1 is LGHNA and CDR2 YSLEER. This CDR3 spans 13 amino acids. Trimming shortened V by 3 bases and J by 9 bases, and 14 bases separated the two germline ends. The DNA for the CDR3 is TGCGCCAGCAGCCAGGCCTTCAGGGGTCAAGCTTTCTTT. This codes for CASSQAFRGQAFF.

Comments on this clone: One end of the junction varies from germline; a read error may be responsible. The V call is TRBV5-5, the J call TRBJ1-3; possibly TRBD1 for D (6 bases). The germline gives CDR1 SGHKS, CDR2 YYEKEE (reference sequence). The CDR3 length is 15 residues. CDR3 sequence reads: CASSPPQGAGNTIYF. In nucleotides, the CDR3 is TGTGCCAGCAGCCCCCCACAGGGAGCTGGGAACACCATATATTTT.

This clone was recorded a few times. The chain joins TRBV4-1 to TRBJ2-1; 7 positions match TRBD2. CDR3 size: 16 residues. V dropped 4 bases and J dropped 4; count of bases not matched to a gene: 10. Germline CDR1 reads MGHRA; CDR2 reads YSYEKL. CDR3 sequence: CASSPIGRESYNEQFF. In DNA form, the CDR3 reads TGCGCCAGCAGCCCAATCGGGCGGGAGAGTTACAATGAGCAGTTCTTC.

This rearrangement joins TRBV5-6 to TRBJ1-2; TRBD1 is a possible D gene (5 bases). The CDR3 is made up of 15 amino acids. The ends were cut back, 0 bases at V and 3 bases at J, with 12 bases in the middle. CDR1 and CDR2 from the germline V gene are SGHDT and YYEEEE. Written as DNA, the CDR3 is TGTGCCAGCAGCTTGGTGGGGGAGACGGACTATGGCTACACCTTC. Translating gives CASSLVGETDYGYTF.

The CDR3 bases are TGCGCCAGCAGCCAAGATCTGACCGGGATCGGCTATGGCTACACCTTC. This sequence encodes CASSQDLTGIGYGYTF. The rearrangement links TRBV4-3 to TRBJ1-2; D not certain. Germline V gene data show CDR1 as LGHNA and CDR2 as YSLEER. The CDR3 sequence is 16 residues long. Trimming pared 0 bases from V and 4 bases from J, leaving 15 bases between.

This clone was detected only a few times. This chain joins TRBV27 and TRBJ1-1, with no clear D. Trimming took off 0 bases at V and 7 bases at J, with 3 bases between the two ends. The CDR3 runs to 11 residues. Per germline, CDR1 MNHEY and CDR2 SMNVEV (reference sequence). The DNA of the CDR3 is TGTGCCAGCAGTTTATCCGTTGAAGCTTTCTTT. Protein: CASSLSVEAFF.

The V call is TRBV7-9, the J call TRBJ2-7, with D possibly TRBD2 on 5 matching bases. CDR1 is SEHNR and CDR2 is FQNEAQ in the germline V gene (reference sequence). Trimming stripped 4 bases from V and 3 bases from J, with 16 bases between. The CDR3 has 15 residues. The CDR3, as DNA: TGTGCCAGCAGCTCCGGCGGGCCACCCAACTACGAGCAGTACTTC. It translates to CASSSGGPPNYEQYF.

This sequence joins TRBV6-2 or TRBV6-3 and TRBJ2-1; tentative D call: TRBD2 (7 bases). V was pared by 5 bases and J by 8 bases, with 19 bases between. The CDR3 spans 15 residues. The germline V gene has CDR1 MNHEY and CDR2 SVGEGT. The CDR3 is CASSKRGLRGDEQFF. Written as DNA, the CDR3 is TGTGCCAGCAGTAAACGGGGACTAAGGGGGGATGAGCAGTTCTTC.

The chain joins TRBV9 to TRBJ1-1; tentatively, D is TRBD1 (5 bases). With 5 bases removed from V and 4 bases from J, the gap between germline ends came to 9 bases. The germline gives CDR1 SGDLS, CDR2 YYNGEE. CDR3 size: 12 residues. The CDR3 DNA reads TGTGCCAGCAGTGTCGGGACCACTGAAGCTTTCTTT. It encodes CASSVGTTEAFF.

A note on this clone: The same CDR3 is also encoded by other DNA sequences in this sample. V and J are TRBV7-2 and TRBJ1-5, with D perhaps TRBD1 (5 bases). The CDR3 sequence is 13 residues long. Germline V gene sequence: CDR1 SGHTA, CDR2 FQGNSA. Trimming removed 5 bases from V and 0 bases from J, with 5 bases in between. The chain's CDR3 is CASSRGSNQPQHF. CDR3 nucleotide sequence: TGTGCCAGCAGCAGGGGTAGCAATCAGCCCCAGCATTTT.

The chain employs TRBV7-2 and TRBJ1-2; D is uncertain. CDR1 is SGHTA and CDR2 is FQGNSA in the germline V gene. V lost 1 base to trimming and J lost 0 bases, with 9 bases between them. The CDR3 sequence is 15 residues long. Here the CDR3 reads CASSLVIQANYGYTF. DNA for the CDR3: TGTGCCAGCAGCTTAGTGATTCAGGCTAACTATGGCTACACCTTC.

The chain uses TRBV2 and TRBJ2-7; a possible D gene is TRBD1 (5 bases). The CDR3 loop spans 12 amino acids. Germline values: CDR1 SNHLY, CDR2 FYNNEI. Trimming took off 5 bases at V and 3 bases at J, with 8 bases between the two ends. The CDR3 bases are TGTGCCAGCAGTAGGACAAACTACGAGCAGTACTTC. It specifies CASSRTNYEQYF.

The chain joins TRBV19 to TRBJ1-2, with a weak D call TRBD1 (6 bases). V lost 6 bases and J lost 0, with 17 bases in between. The CDR3 has 16 amino acids. Germline CDR1 is LNHDA and CDR2 is SQIVND (reference sequence). The CDR3 sequence: CASSRGRDKPNYGYTF. In nucleotides, the CDR3 is TGTGCCAGTAGCCGAGGGCGGGACAAACCTAACTATGGCTACACCTTC. Together with reference TRBV19 and TRBJ1-2, the CDR3 gives the full variable domain: DGGITQSPKYLFRKEGQNVTLSCEQNLNHDAMYWYRQDPGQGLRLIYYSQIVNDFQKGDIAEGYSVSREKKESFPLTVTSAQKNPTAFYLCASSRGRDKPNYGYTFGSGTRLTVV.

This clone has a handful of counts. The J gene is TRBJ2-5, the V gene TRBV4-2; weak D call: TRBD2 (5 bases). This CDR3 has 15 residues. The germline V gene has CDR1 LGHNA and CDR2 YNFKEQ. V dropped 4 bases and J dropped 2 bases, with 14 bases sitting between them. The CDR3 loop reads CASSPRTGDQETQYF. The DNA of the CDR3 is TGTGCCAGCAGCCCCAGAACCGGGGATCAAGAGACCCAGTACTTC.

This sequence joins TRBV2 and TRBJ2-7; a weak D match, TRBD2 (5 bases). V was trimmed by 7 bases and J by 0 bases, leaving 13 bases between them. Looked up from germline, CDR1 is SNHLY and CDR2 is FYNNEI. The CDR3 runs to 14 residues. Here the CDR3 DNA reads TGTGCCAGCATGATAGACTACATCTCCTACGAGCAGTACTTC. Residues: CASMIDYISYEQYF. Together with reference TRBV2 and TRBJ2-7, the CDR3 gives the full variable domain: EPEVTQTPSHQVTQMGQEVILRCVPISNHLYFYWYRQILGQKVEFLVSFYNNEISEKSEIFDDQFSVERPDGSNFTLKIRSTKLEDSAMYFCASMIDYISYEQYFGPGTRLTVT.

The J gene is TRBJ1-1, the V gene TRBV5-4, with 10 bases identical to TRBD1. The germline V gene has CDR1 SGHNT and CDR2 YYREEE (reference sequence). V gave up 4 bases and J gave up 1 base; unmatched junction bases: 7. CDR3 length: 16 residues. The CDR3 sequence is CASSPTGDRGNTEAFF. The CDR3 coding sequence is TGTGCCAGCAGCCCCACTGGGGACAGGGGGAACACTGAAGCTTTCTTT.

This clone came up a few times. The V and J genes are TRBV6-4 and TRBJ2-1; 11 bases are a match to TRBD1. V lost 3 bases, J lost 3 bases, and 4 bases stayed unmatched. The CDR3 consists of 16 residues. The germline V gene has CDR1 MRHNA and CDR2 SNTAGT. CDR3 coding DNA: TGTGCCAGCAGTGATAAGGGACAGGGGGACTACAATGAGCAGTTCTTC. It specifies CASSDKGQGDYNEQFF.

The chain links TRBV2 to TRBJ1-5; maybe TRBD1 (5 bases). Trimming left V 1 base short and J 11 bases short, with 15 bases between. This CDR3 is built from 14 residues. Germline values: CDR1 SNHLY, CDR2 FYNNEI. CDR3 loop: CASSEVGQGMAQHF. CDR3 coding DNA: TGTGCCAGCAGTGAAGTGGGCCAGGGTATGGCCCAGCATTTT.

The V gene is TRBV7-8, the J gene TRBJ2-5, with 8 bases that match TRBD2. Trimming took 8 bases from V and 5 from J; bases not matched to a gene: 10. CDR1 is SGHVS, CDR2 FQNEAQ, per germline. CDR3 size: 14 residues. The CDR3 here is CASSSQRERETQYF. In nucleotides, the CDR3 is TGTGCCAGCTCCTCCCAGCGGGAGAGGGAGACCCAGTACTTC.

The chain joins TRBV14 to TRBJ2-2; D is unclear. Looked up from germline, CDR1 is SGHDN and CDR2 is FVKESK. The V end was cut by 1 base, the J end by 6 bases, with 12 bases between. The CDR3 has 15 amino acids. The CDR3 region is CASSQGPSGSGELFF. DNA for the CDR3: TGTGCCAGCAGCCAAGGGCCATCGGGTTCCGGGGAGCTGTTTTTT. The variable domain in full, with the rest retrieved from reference TRBV14 and TRBJ2-2, is EAGVTQFPSHSVIEKGQTVTLRCDPISGHDNLYWYRRVMGKEIKFLLHFVKESKQDESGMPNNRFLAERTGGTYSTLKVQPAELEDSGVYFCASSQGPSGSGELFFGEGSRLTVL.

This clone was detected once. The chain is built from TRBV7-9 and TRBJ1-5; D ambiguous. The ends were cut back, 1 base at V and 1 base at J, with 14 bases in the middle. The CDR3 spans 17 residues. The germline V gene encodes CDR1 SEHNR and CDR2 FQNEAQ (reference sequence). The CDR3 bases are TGTGCCAGCAGCTTAGGGGTCCCTGGGCGGAGCAATCAGCCCCAGCATTTT. It yields the protein CASSLGVPGRSNQPQHF. The variable domain in full, completed from reference TRBV7-9 and TRBJ1-5, reads DTGVSQNPRHKITKRGQNVTFRCDPISEHNRLYWYRQTLGQGPEFLTYFQNEAQLEKSRLLSDRFSAERPKGSFSTLEIQRTEQGDSAMYLCASSLGVPGRSNQPQHFGDGTRLSIL.

The chain joins TRBV9 to TRBJ1-1; no definite D call. Trimming took 3 bases from V and 0 from J, leaving 15 bases between them. Germline CDR1 SGDLS, CDR2 YYNGEE. There are 16 residues in the CDR3. The chain's CDR3 is CASSASPTILNTEAFF. The CDR3 DNA sequence: TGTGCCAGCAGCGCGAGTCCAACGATCCTGAACACTGAAGCTTTCTTT.